This TCR beta chain is drawn from a study of cytomegalovirus exposure and HLA in healthy donors. Regarding the study as a whole: High specificity and sensitivity for cytomegalovirus status were reported for the classifier. The authors later linked a missense DCLRE1C variant to TCR beta V- and J-gene trimming. Previously analyzed data showed that most TCR beta V segments were productive at a frequency of about 90% or about 30%.

Donors showed nominal health when sampled, although they likely had unrecorded immune exposures. CDR1 is MDHEN, CDR2 SYDVKM, per germline. The CDR3 is 12 residues long. V lost 8 bases, J lost 8 bases, and 13 bases lay in between. About this clone itself: Its specificity is not known.

The PCR made use of 60 Vbeta and 13 Jbeta primers. Only in-frame clones appear in the TCRdb table, and some are missing; sequencing was by immunoSEQ multiplex PCR. The table shows about 140,000 clones, with just over 70% occurring only once. This receptor was obtained from a woman in her 30s in good health and CMV-seronegative. The specimen sequenced was PBMCs. The chain recombines TRBV28 with TRBJ2-1; D unresolved. DNA of the CDR3: TGTGCCAGCGGAGCAGTTCGGTATGAGCAGTTCTTC. Its translation: CASGAVRYEQFF.